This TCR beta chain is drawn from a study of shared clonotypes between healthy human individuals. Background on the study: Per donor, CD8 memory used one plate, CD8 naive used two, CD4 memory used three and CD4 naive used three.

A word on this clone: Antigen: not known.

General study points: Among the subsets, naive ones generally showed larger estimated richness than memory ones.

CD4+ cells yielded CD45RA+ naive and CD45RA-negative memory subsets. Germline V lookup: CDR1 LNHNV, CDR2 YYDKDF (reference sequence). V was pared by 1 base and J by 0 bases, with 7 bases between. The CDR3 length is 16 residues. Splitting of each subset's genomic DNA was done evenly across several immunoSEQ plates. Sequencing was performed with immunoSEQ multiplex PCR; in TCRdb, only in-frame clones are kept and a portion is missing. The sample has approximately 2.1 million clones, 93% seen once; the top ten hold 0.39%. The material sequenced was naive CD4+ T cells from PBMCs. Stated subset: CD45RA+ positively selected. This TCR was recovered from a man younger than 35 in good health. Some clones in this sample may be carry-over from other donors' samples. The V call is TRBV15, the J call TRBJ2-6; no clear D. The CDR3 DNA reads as TGTGCCACCAGCAGAGGACGGATCTCTGGGGCCAACGTCCTGACTTTC. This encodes CATSRGRISGANVLTF.